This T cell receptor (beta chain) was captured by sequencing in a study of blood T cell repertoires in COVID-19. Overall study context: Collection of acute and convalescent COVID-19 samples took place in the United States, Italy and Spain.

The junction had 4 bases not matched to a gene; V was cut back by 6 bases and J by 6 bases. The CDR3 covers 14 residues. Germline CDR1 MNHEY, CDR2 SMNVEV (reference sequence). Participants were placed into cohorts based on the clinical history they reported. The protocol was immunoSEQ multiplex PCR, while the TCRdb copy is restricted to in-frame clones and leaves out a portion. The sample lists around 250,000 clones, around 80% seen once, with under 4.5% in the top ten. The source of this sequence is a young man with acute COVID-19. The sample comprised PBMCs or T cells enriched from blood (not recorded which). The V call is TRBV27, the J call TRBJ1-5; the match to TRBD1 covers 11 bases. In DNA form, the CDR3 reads TGTGCCAGCAGAGGGACAGGGGGTAGTCAGCCCCAGCATTTT. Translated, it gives CASRGTGGSQPQHF.